Each of the 3 T cell receptor beta chains below was sequenced from the same sample in a study of cytomegalovirus exposure and HLA in healthy donors. Primers for the PCR totalled 60 Vbeta and 13 Jbeta. Only in-frame clones appear in the TCRdb table, and some are missing; sequencing was by immunoSEQ multiplex PCR. The profile covers some 110,000 clones, with approximately 81% appearing a single time and approximately 1.3% taken by the ten largest. What was sequenced was PBMCs. The receptors derive from a man under 40 in good health and CMV-seronegative.

This clone was detected a few times. The V and J genes are TRBV6-1 and TRBJ2-7; 7 bases are a match to TRBD1. Per germline, CDR1 MNHNS and CDR2 SASEGT. V lost 6 bases, J lost 5 bases, and 7 bases stayed unmatched. The CDR3 consists of 13 residues. CDR3 bases: TGTGCCAGCAGCCCGGGACAGTTCGACGAGCAGTACTTC. Its translation is CASSPGQFDEQYF.

This clone was picked up a small number of times. One end of the junction fails to match germline, which may point to a read error. The chain employs TRBV13 and TRBJ2-7; unclear D gene. The CDR3 has 11 residues. Germline V gene sequence: CDR1 PRHDT, CDR2 FYEKMQ (reference sequence). The CDR3 region is CASSLGNEQYF. As DNA, the CDR3 is TGTGCCAGCAGCCTAGGTAACGAGCAGTACTTC. Full variable domain (rest looked up from reference TRBV13 and TRBJ2-7): AAGVIQSPRHLIKEKRETATLKCYPIPRHDTVYWYQQGPGQDPQFLISFYEKMQSDKGSIPDRFSAQQFSDYHSELNMSSLELGDSALYFCASSLGNEQYFGPGTRLTVT.

This clone turned up a few times. This chain uses TRBV7-9 with TRBJ1-2; TRBD1 is a possible D gene (6 bases). The V end lost 6 bases, the J end lost 4 bases, and 12 bases lay between the germline ends. This CDR3 comprises 13 residues. Germline V gene lookup returns CDR1 SEHNR and CDR2 FQNEAQ (reference sequence). CDR3 sequence reads: CASRKGDSYGYTF. CDR3 bases: TGTGCCAGCAGGAAGGGGGATTCCTATGGCTACACCTTC.